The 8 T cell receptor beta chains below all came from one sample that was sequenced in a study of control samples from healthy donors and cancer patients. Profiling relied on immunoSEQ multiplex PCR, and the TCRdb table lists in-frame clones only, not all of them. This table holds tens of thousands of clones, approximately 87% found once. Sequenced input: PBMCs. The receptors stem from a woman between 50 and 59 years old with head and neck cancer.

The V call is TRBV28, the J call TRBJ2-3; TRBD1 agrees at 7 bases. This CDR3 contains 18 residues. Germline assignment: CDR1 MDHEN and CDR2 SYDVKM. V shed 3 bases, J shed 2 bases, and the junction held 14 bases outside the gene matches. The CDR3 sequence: CASSFSPVGGVITDTQYF. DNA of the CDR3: TGTGCCAGCAGTTTTTCCCCCGTAGGGGGCGTTATCACAGATACGCAGTATTTT.

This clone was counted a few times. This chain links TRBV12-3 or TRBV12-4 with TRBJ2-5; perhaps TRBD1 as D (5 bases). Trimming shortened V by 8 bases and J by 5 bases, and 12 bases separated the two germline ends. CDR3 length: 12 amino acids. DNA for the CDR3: TGTGCCAGCTCCCTAAAGGGGGAGACCCAGTACTTC. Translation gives CASSLKGETQYF.

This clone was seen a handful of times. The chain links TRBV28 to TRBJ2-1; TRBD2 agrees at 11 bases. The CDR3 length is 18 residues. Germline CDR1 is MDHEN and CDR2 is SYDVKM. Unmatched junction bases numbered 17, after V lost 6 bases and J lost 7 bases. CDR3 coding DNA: TGTGCCAGCAGCTCTATCTACCGGGCTAGCGGGGGGTGGAATGAGCAGTTCTTC. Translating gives CASSSIYRASGGWNEQFF.

This CDR3 reads CASSKAKIAGAPYEQYF. In nucleotides, the CDR3 is TGTGCCAGCAGCAAAGCTAAGATAGCGGGGGCACCTTACGAGCAGTACTTC. The gene calls are TRBV21-1 and TRBJ2-7; TRBD2, the D gene given by the table, was not confirmed from the DNA. TRBV21-1 is a pseudogene locus. This CDR3 is built from 17 residues.

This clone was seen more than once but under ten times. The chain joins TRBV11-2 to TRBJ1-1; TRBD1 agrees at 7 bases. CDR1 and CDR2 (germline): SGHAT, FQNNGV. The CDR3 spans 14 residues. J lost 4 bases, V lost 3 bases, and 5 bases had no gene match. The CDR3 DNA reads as TGTGCCAGCAGCTTGGCCGCAGGGGGCACTGAAGCTTTCTTT. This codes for CASSLAAGGTEAFF.

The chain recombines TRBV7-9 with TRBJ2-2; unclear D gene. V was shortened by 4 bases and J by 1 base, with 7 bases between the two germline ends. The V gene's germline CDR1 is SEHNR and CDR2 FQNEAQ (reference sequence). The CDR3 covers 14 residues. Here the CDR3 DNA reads TGTGCCAGCAGCTCCGGAGTGAACACCGGGGAGCTGTTTTTT. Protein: CASSSGVNTGELFF.

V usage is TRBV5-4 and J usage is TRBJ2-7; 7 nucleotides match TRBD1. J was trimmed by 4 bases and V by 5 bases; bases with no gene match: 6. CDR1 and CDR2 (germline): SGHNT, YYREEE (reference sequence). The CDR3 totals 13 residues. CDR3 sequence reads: CASRYGQAYEQYF. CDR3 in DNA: TGTGCCAGCAGATACGGACAGGCTTACGAGCAGTACTTC.

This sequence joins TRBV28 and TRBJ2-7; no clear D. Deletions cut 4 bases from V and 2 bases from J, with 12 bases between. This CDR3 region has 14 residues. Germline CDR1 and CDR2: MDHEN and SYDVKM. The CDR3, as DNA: TGTGCCAGCAGTTCGGCGCTGGAACCCTACGAGCAGTACTTC. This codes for CASSSALEPYEQYF.